The 32 T cell receptor beta chains presented below share a single source sample, sequenced in a study of shared clonotypes between healthy human individuals (dated by TCRdb to between 2020 and 2021). Library preparation was by the immunoSEQ multiplex PCR assay. Not all clones reach the TCRdb copy of this immuneACCESS table, which keeps in-frame sequences only. Checked studies attribute under half of the gap to unresolved V genes and leave the rest unexplained. The sample yields over 2 million clones; 85% to 95% were counted once. Of the sample, about 0.13% falls within the top ten clones. The sequencing sample was made of naive CD4+ T cells sorted from blood. The sample's cell subset or site label is to be understood as: CD45RA+ positively selected. These receptors were collected from a man between 18 and 29 years old in good health.

The rearrangement uses TRBV7-2 and TRBJ2-5; 8 bases align to TRBD2. Looked up from germline, CDR1 is SGHTA and CDR2 is FQGNSA. V gave up 3 bases and J gave up 4 bases; unmatched junction bases: 7. This CDR3 region has 15 residues. The chain's CDR3 is CASSLAAGDRETQYF. The CDR3 DNA is TGTGCCAGCAGCTTGGCAGCGGGAGACCGAGAGACCCAGTACTTC. Full variable domain (rest looked up from reference TRBV7-2 and TRBJ2-5): GAGVSQSPSNKVTEKGKDVELRCDPISGHTALYWYRQSLGQGLEFLIYFQGNSAPDKSGLPSDRFSAERTGGSVSTLTIQRTQQEDSAVYLCASSLAAGDRETQYFGPGTRLLVL.

The rearrangement joins TRBV4-1 to TRBJ1-4, with D possibly TRBD1 on 5 matching bases. V lost 5 bases to trimming and J lost 0 bases, with 22 bases between them. CDR3 length equals 19 residues. The germline V gene has CDR1 MGHRA and CDR2 YSYEKL. CDR3 bases: TGCGCCAGCAGCGACCTCTTGCAGGGTTTAAGAGCAACTAATGAAAAACTGTTTTTT. This translates into CASSDLLQGLRATNEKLFF.

The chain links TRBV15 to TRBJ2-7, with 12 nucleotides matching TRBD1. Per germline, CDR1 LNHNV and CDR2 YYDKDF (reference sequence). V shed 3 bases and J 7 bases; nucleotides not matched to a gene: 4. CDR3 size: 14 residues. In DNA, the CDR3 is TGTGCCACCAGCAGGGGACAGGGGGCGGGTGAGCAGTACTTC. It codes for CATSRGQGAGEQYF.

The rearrangement uses TRBV25-1 and TRBJ1-2; weak D call: TRBD1 (5 bases). There are 12 residues in the CDR3. V was trimmed by 5 bases and J by 8 bases, leaving 12 bases between them. Germline CDR1 reads MGHDK; CDR2 reads SYGVNS. CDR3 coding DNA: TGTGCCAGCAGTCCCACGGGGGACGGCTACACCTTC. Translated: CASSPTGDGYTF.

Points on this clone: Other DNA sequences within the sample encode an identical CDR3. The chain has TRBV29-1 and TRBJ1-3; unclear D gene. Germline V gene sequence: CDR1 SQVTM, CDR2 ANQGSEA. V was cut by 3 bases and J by 0 bases, with 3 bases left in between. This CDR3 is 12 amino acids long. CDR3 in DNA: TGCAGCGTTGAGAGCTCTGGAAACACCATATATTTT. This gives the protein CSVESSGNTIYF.

The chain employs TRBV18 and TRBJ1-6, with no clear D. Looked up from germline, CDR1 is KGHSH and CDR2 is LQKENI. The CDR3 loop spans 18 amino acids. Trimming cost V 3 bases and J 0 bases, with 15 bases left between them. CDR3 sequence (DNA): TGTGCCAGCTCACCGGCGACGGTGAAGAGCTCCTATAATTCACCCCTCCACTTT. Its protein product is CASSPATVKSSYNSPLHF.

The rearrangement links TRBV28 to TRBJ2-3; unclear D gene. Germline loops: CDR1 MDHEN, CDR2 SYDVKM. V lost 5 bases and J 9 bases, leaving 15 bases between the germline ends. There are 13 residues in the CDR3. The CDR3 DNA follows: TGTGCCAGCAGTCTGGATACCGGACCCACGCAGTATTTT. It codes for CASSLDTGPTQYF.

The chain couples TRBV10-2 to TRBJ2-1; D is uncertain. The V end lost 2 bases, the J end lost 4 bases, and 3 bases lay between the germline ends. From germline, CDR1 is WSHSY and CDR2 SAAADI. This CDR3 contains 12 residues. The CDR3 DNA sequence: TGCGCCAGCAGTGAGAGGTACAATGAGCAGTTCTTC. The encoded protein is CASSERYNEQFF.

V gene TRBV10-3 combines with J gene TRBJ1-2, with 7 bases identical to TRBD1. The CDR3 spans 13 residues. Trimming at V came to 2 bases and at J to 8 bases, leaving 5 bases not matched to a gene. Germline-derived CDR1 and CDR2 are ENHRY and SYGVKD. CDR3 sequence (DNA): TGTGCCATCAGTGAGGGCAGGGGGGGAGGCTACACCTTC. It is translated as CAISEGRGGGYTF.

The chain combines TRBV7-8 with TRBJ2-1, with unresolved D. Germline V gives CDR1 SGHVS, CDR2 FQNEAQ. CDR3 length: 12 residues. V dropped 5 bases and J dropped 10 bases, with 12 bases sitting between them. The chain's CDR3 is CASSTLFGEQFF. The CDR3, as DNA: TGTGCCAGCAGCACCCTCTTCGGGGAGCAGTTCTTC.

The chain employs TRBV10-1 and TRBJ2-2, with D maybe TRBD2 (6 bases). V lost 2 bases and J lost 3, with 7 bases in between. The CDR3 runs to 14 residues. CDR1 and CDR2 from the germline V gene are WNHNN and SYGVQD (reference sequence). The CDR3: CASSERLDTGELFF. In DNA form, the CDR3 reads TGCGCCAGCAGTGAGCGACTAGACACCGGGGAGCTGTTTTTT.

Details on this clone: This sample includes further DNA sequences coding for the same CDR3. CDR3 coding DNA: TGCGCCAGCAGCTTGCTGAGGGGAAACACTGAAGCTTTCTTT. It translates to CASSLLRGNTEAFF. The rearrangement links TRBV5-1 to TRBJ1-1; D might be TRBD1 (5 bases). This CDR3 has 14 amino acids. Germline CDR1 reads SGHRS; CDR2 reads YFSETQ. V lost 1 base, J lost 2 bases, and 9 bases lay in between. Complete variable domain (other parts from reference TRBV5-1 and TRBJ1-1): KAGVTQTPRYLIKTRGQQVTLSCSPISGHRSVSWYQQTPGQGLQFLFEYFSETQRNKGNFPGRFSGRQFSNSRSEMNVSTLELGDSALYLCASSLLRGNTEAFFGQGTRLTVV.

In regard to this clone: The sample carries other DNA sequences with the same CDR3. V is TRBV6-5 and J is TRBJ2-3; D remains ambiguous. CDR1 is MNHEY and CDR2 is SVGAGI in the germline V gene. V lost 6 bases and J lost 0, with 10 bases in between. CDR3 length: 14 residues. The CDR3 loop is CASSRTSSTDTQYF. DNA for the CDR3: TGTGCCAGCAGCCGGACGTCTAGCACAGATACGCAGTATTTT.

This clone came up once. The chain recombines TRBV5-5 with TRBJ2-2, with D possibly matching TRBD1 (6 bases). V shed 2 bases and J shed 5 bases, with 16 bases lying between them. The V gene's germline CDR1 is SGHKS and CDR2 YYEKEE (reference sequence). This CDR3 has 16 amino acids. The CDR3 bases are TGTGCCAGCAGCTTATTTACCGGGACACCGACCGGGGAGCTGTTTTTT. Residues: CASSLFTGTPTGELFF. The complete variable domain, with remaining parts taken from reference TRBV5-5 and TRBJ2-2, reads DAGVTQSPTHLIKTRGQQVTLRCSPISGHKSVSWYQQVLGQGPQFIFQYYEKEERGRGNFPDRFSARQFPNYSSELNVNALLLGDSALYLCASSLFTGTPTGELFFGEGSRLTVL.

The chain combines TRBV5-1 with TRBJ2-6; no firm D call. The CDR3 runs to 14 residues. Germline V gives CDR1 SGHRS, CDR2 YFSETQ. Trimming shortened V by 4 bases and J by 0 bases, and 5 bases separated the two germline ends. In DNA form, the CDR3 reads TGCGCCAGCAGCCAGGACTCTGGGGCCAACGTCCTGACTTTC. Its protein is CASSQDSGANVLTF.

The V and J genes are TRBV2 and TRBJ1-5; D is undetermined. The CDR3 sequence is 14 residues long. The germline V gene has CDR1 SNHLY and CDR2 FYNNEI. Trimming shortened V by 6 bases and J by 5 bases, and 14 bases separated the two germline ends. CDR3 coding DNA: TGTGCCAGCAGCGCCGAAGGCGGGGATCAGCCCCAGCATTTT. It codes for CASSAEGGDQPQHF.

The gene calls are TRBV6-5 and TRBJ1-1; 7 positions agree with TRBD1. V shed 5 bases and J 6 bases; nucleotides not matched to a gene: 12. The germline V gene encodes CDR1 MNHEY and CDR2 SVGAGI. The CDR3 is 15 amino acids. The DNA of the CDR3 is TGTGCCAGCAGTCCCGTACAGGGGACGGGAGCTGAAGCTTTCTTT. It yields the protein CASSPVQGTGAEAFF.

As DNA, the CDR3 is TGTGCCAGCAGGGCTAGCGGGGTCACCGGGGAGCTGTTTTTT. This translates into CASRASGVTGELFF. The chain combines TRBV6-1 with TRBJ2-2; 9 bases are shared with TRBD2. Germline V gene sequence: CDR1 MNHNS, CDR2 SASEGT. V dropped 6 bases and J dropped 4; count of bases not matched to a gene: 3. The CDR3 is 14 amino acids.

V gene TRBV25-1 combines with J gene TRBJ1-6, with D hard to call. Trimming shortened V by 6 bases and J by 7 bases, and 7 bases separated the two germline ends. The length of the CDR3 is 12 residues. CDR1 is MGHDK and CDR2 is SYGVNS in the germline V gene. The CDR3 coding sequence is TGTGCCAGCAGGAGTCCGAATTCACCCCTCCACTTT. Residues: CASRSPNSPLHF.

The chain employs TRBV5-8 and TRBJ2-5, with 11 nucleotides matching TRBD2. The CDR3 runs 16 residues. V gave up 4 bases and J gave up 0 bases; unmatched junction bases: 5. Germline CDR1 SGHTS, CDR2 YDEGEE. This chain's CDR3 is CASSPGLAGHQETQYF. The CDR3 bases are TGTGCCAGCAGCCCAGGACTAGCGGGCCACCAAGAGACCCAGTACTTC.

The rearrangement uses TRBV6-1 and TRBJ1-6; D gene uncertain. The length of the CDR3 is 14 residues. Between the trimmed V and J ends, which lost 6 bases and 5 bases, there was a span of 11 bases. Germline lookup yields CDR1 MNHNS and CDR2 SASEGT. The CDR3 coding sequence is TGTGCCAGCAGAATCTGGGAGGATAATTCACCCCTCCACTTT. Amino acid sequence: CASRIWEDNSPLHF.

The V call is TRBV28, the J call TRBJ2-1; TRBD1 is a possible D gene (6 bases). Germline V gives CDR1 MDHEN, CDR2 SYDVKM. The CDR3 extends over 15 amino acids. V gave up 6 bases and J gave up 3 bases, with 15 bases separating them. CDR3 coding DNA: TGTGCCAGCAGCACCTCAGGGGTAATCTACAATGAGCAGTTCTTC. Amino acid sequence: CASSTSGVIYNEQFF.

The chain uses TRBV6-6 and TRBJ1-2; a weak D match, TRBD1 (5 bases). Germline V gene lookup returns CDR1 MNHNY and CDR2 SVGAGI (reference sequence). V was clipped by 7 bases and J by 8 bases, with 20 bases between them. CDR3 length equals 14 residues. CDR3 sequence: CASNPMGQGGGYTF. For the CDR3, the DNA is TGTGCCAGCAACCCTATGGGGCAGGGCGGCGGCTACACCTTC.

This chain uses TRBV19 with TRBJ2-1, with 11 nucleotides matching TRBD2. Trimming at V came to 3 bases and at J to 0 bases, leaving 7 bases not matched to a gene. Looked up from germline, CDR1 is LNHDA and CDR2 is SQIVND (reference sequence). The length of the CDR3 is 18 residues. The CDR3 protein is CASSIGLAGYSSYNEQFF. In DNA form, the CDR3 reads TGTGCCAGTAGTATCGGACTAGCGGGTTACAGCTCCTACAATGAGCAGTTCTTC.

This chain joins TRBV5-1 and TRBJ1-6; D is perhaps TRBD1 (6 bases). The CDR3 extends over 18 amino acids. Trimming took 2 bases from V and 0 from J, leaving 15 bases between them. CDR1 is SGHRS and CDR2 is YFSETQ in the germline V gene. In nucleotides, the CDR3 is TGCGCCAGCAGCTTATCAAAGACAGGAAACTCCTATAATTCACCCCTCCACTTT. Encoded protein: CASSLSKTGNSYNSPLHF.

This clone was seen once. This chain links TRBV6-1 with TRBJ2-5; D could derive from TRBD1 or TRBD2 (5 bases each). The V gene's germline CDR1 is MNHNS and CDR2 SASEGT. V was clipped by 4 bases and J by 10 bases, with 16 bases between them. This CDR3 contains 13 residues. CDR3 coding DNA: TGTGCCAGCAGTGGCCGGGACCTCCGGGACCAGTACTTC. Translated: CASSGRDLRDQYF.

The chain links TRBV4-2 to TRBJ2-7; D not resolved. The CDR3 has 16 amino acids. Germline V gives CDR1 LGHNA, CDR2 YNFKEQ. V gave up 0 bases and J gave up 2 bases, with 14 bases separating them. CDR3 in DNA: TGTGCCAGCAGCCAAGATCAGAGGCAGGCCCCCTACGAGCAGTACTTC. The encoded protein is CASSQDQRQAPYEQYF.

A remark on this clone: Other DNA sequences from this sample encode an identical CDR3 as well. V usage is TRBV28 and J usage is TRBJ1-5, with D tentatively TRBD1 (5 bases). The CDR3 loop spans 15 amino acids. The V end lost 4 bases, the J end lost 2 bases, and 12 bases lay between the germline ends. From germline, CDR1 is MDHEN and CDR2 SYDVKM. The CDR3 DNA reads as TGTGCCAGCAGTTCTCAGGGTGCGGGCAATCAGCCCCAGCATTTT. It encodes CASSSQGAGNQPQHF.

The chain is built from TRBV7-9 and TRBJ2-5, with a weak D call TRBD2 (6 bases). Germline lookup yields CDR1 SEHNR and CDR2 FQNEAQ (reference sequence). V was shortened by 5 bases and J by 5 bases, with 18 bases between the two germline ends. CDR3 size: 15 residues. CDR3 nucleotide sequence: TGTGCCAGCAGCACGGTGCCTAGCGTGCGTGAGACCCAGTACTTC. Translation: CASSTVPSVRETQYF. The whole variable domain, filled in from reference TRBV7-9 and TRBJ2-5, reads DTGVSQNPRHKITKRGQNVTFRCDPISEHNRLYWYRQTLGQGPEFLTYFQNEAQLEKSRLLSDRFSAERPKGSFSTLEIQRTEQGDSAMYLCASSTVPSVRETQYFGPGTRLLVL.

This chain joins TRBV6-5 and TRBJ1-3; weak D call: TRBD1 (5 bases). The germline V and J ends were trimmed by 6 bases and 1 base, with 10 bases remaining between them. Germline CDR1 reads MNHEY; CDR2 reads SVGAGI. The CDR3 totals 14 residues. CDR3 amino acids: CASSEGRSGNTIYF. The DNA of the CDR3 is TGTGCCAGCAGCGAGGGACGTTCTGGAAACACCATATATTTT.

The genes are TRBV6-1 and TRBJ2-7; 7 positions agree with TRBD1. The CDR3 covers 14 residues. With 11 bases clipped from V and 2 bases from J, the junction kept 12 bases outside the gene matches. Germline V CDR1 and CDR2: MNHNS, SASEGT. CDR3 nucleotide sequence: TGTGCCTCCTCACTTCAACAGGGGCCCTACGAGCAGTACTTC. Residues: CASSLQQGPYEQYF.

This clone appeared a single time. This sequence joins TRBV4-1 and TRBJ1-1, with D uncertain. The V end lost 0 bases, the J end lost 1 base, and 9 bases lay between the germline ends. The CDR3 length is 15 residues. Germline CDR1 and CDR2: MGHRA and YSYEKL. The CDR3, as DNA: TGCGCCAGCAGCCAAGATCCCCAGGCGAACACTGAAGCTTTCTTT. Translating it yields CASSQDPQANTEAFF.